The sample holds a few counts of the clone carrying this TCR beta chain. The same CDR3 is also encoded by other DNA sequences in this sample. These data belong to a study of neoadjuvant anti-PD-1 for oral cavity cancer. TCRdb keeps only in-frame clones here, not all; method: immunoSEQ multiplex PCR. The table records tens of thousands of clones, 85% to 90% of them present only once. Sample time point: after neoadjuvant nivolumab, at surgical resection. CDR3 length equals 14 residues. The V gene's germline CDR1 is SGHAT and CDR2 FQNNGV. The V gene lost 4 bases and the J gene lost 0 bases, with 7 bases spanning the gap.

The source was PBMCs, collected after nivolumab (anti-PD-1) treatment. The V and J genes are TRBV11-2 and TRBJ2-1; D call uncertain. The TCR originated in a person between 40 and 79 years old with oral cavity squamous cell carcinoma. The CDR3 is CASSSRVSYNEQFF. The DNA of the CDR3 is TGTGCCAGCAGCTCTAGGGTCTCCTACAATGAGCAGTTCTTC.